Shown below are 5 T cell receptor beta chains from a single sample sequenced in a study of beta chain features in type 1 diabetes. General study findings and limits: People with Type 1 diabetes carried modestly yet significantly shorter TCRB CDR3s in all four CD4+ subsets.

These receptors have no identified antigens. Sequencing targeted expressed TCRB transcripts, as all isolated RNA had been reverse transcribed. TCRdb keeps only in-frame clones here, not all; method: immunoSEQ multiplex PCR. The table lists around 260,000 clones, around 22% of them singletons, with roughly 0.013% in the top ten. The specimen was naive CD4+ T cells from blood. Source of these receptors: a woman in her thirties with type 1 diabetes.

The CDR3 sequence: CSATANYGYTF. Written as DNA, the CDR3 is TGCAGTGCAACGGCTAACTATGGCTACACCTTC. The gene calls are TRBV20-1 and TRBJ1-2; D remains unclear. This CDR3 has 11 amino acids. Trimming cost V 6 bases and J 0 bases, with 5 bases left between them. Germline V CDR1 and CDR2: DFQATT, SNEGSKA (reference sequence).

The chain combines TRBV7-9 with TRBJ1-1; maybe TRBD1 (6 bases). CDR3 length: 12 residues. Germline loops: CDR1 SEHNR, CDR2 FQNEAQ (reference sequence). Trimming cost V 5 bases and J 11 bases, with 15 bases left between them. CDR3 nucleotide sequence: TGTGCCAGCAGCGTTTTTCCAGGGGAGGCTTTCTTT. Protein sequence: CASSVFPGEAFF.

V is TRBV13 and J is TRBJ1-1; D call uncertain. This CDR3 region has 13 residues. The ends were cut back, 8 bases at V and 1 base at J, with 11 bases in the middle. The germline CDR1 and CDR2 sequences are PRHDT and FYEKMQ (reference sequence). CDR3 DNA: TGTGCCAGCTTGACTAAGGGGAACACTGAAGCTTTCTTT. Protein product: CASLTKGNTEAFF.

The CDR3 loop reads CASSTQRDYPGLDTQYF. CDR3 coding DNA: TGTGCCAGCAGCACCCAGAGGGACTACCCAGGGTTGGATACGCAGTATTTT. The J gene is TRBJ2-3, the V gene TRBV9; TRBD2 matches at 7 bases. The V gene end was trimmed by 4 bases and the J gene end by 6 bases; junction bases not matched to a gene: 17. The germline V gene encodes CDR1 SGDLS and CDR2 YYNGEE. The CDR3 has 17 amino acids.

This clone has just a few counts. The rearrangement links TRBV30 to TRBJ1-3, with D tentatively TRBD1 (5 bases). There are 14 residues in the CDR3. V lost 2 bases to trimming and J lost 2 bases, with 10 bases between them. Germline V gives CDR1 GTSNPN, CDR2 SVGIG (reference sequence). The CDR3 protein is CAWSRWGAGNTIYF. As DNA, the CDR3 is TGTGCCTGGAGTAGGTGGGGGGCTGGAAACACCATATATTTT.